This TCR beta chain was identified in a study of control samples from healthy donors and cancer patients. Profiling relied on immunoSEQ multiplex PCR, and the TCRdb table lists in-frame clones only, not all of them. Here the sample spans about 58,000 clones, 80% to 90% being singletons. The germline gives CDR1 MDHEN, CDR2 SYDVKM. This CDR3 contains 13 residues. Trimming took 3 bases from V and 4 from J, leaving 9 bases between them. Material for sequencing was PBMCs. This clonotype originated in a woman in her sixties with lung cancer. The rearrangement joins TRBV28 to TRBJ1-2; TRBD1 is a possible D gene (6 bases). The CDR3: CASSFDRSYGYTF. CDR3 sequence (DNA): TGTGCCAGCAGTTTCGACAGGAGCTATGGCTACACCTTC.